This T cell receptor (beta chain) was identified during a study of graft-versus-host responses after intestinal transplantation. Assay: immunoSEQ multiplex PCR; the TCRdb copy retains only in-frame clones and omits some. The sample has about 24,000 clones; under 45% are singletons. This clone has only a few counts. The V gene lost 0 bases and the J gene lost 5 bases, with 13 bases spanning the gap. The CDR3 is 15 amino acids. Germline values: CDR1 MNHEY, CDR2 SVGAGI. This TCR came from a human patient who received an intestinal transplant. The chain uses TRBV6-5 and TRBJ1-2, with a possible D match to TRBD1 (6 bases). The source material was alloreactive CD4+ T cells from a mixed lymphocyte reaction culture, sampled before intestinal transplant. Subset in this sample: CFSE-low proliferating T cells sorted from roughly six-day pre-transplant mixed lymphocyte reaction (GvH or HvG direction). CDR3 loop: CASSYSTGRGYGYTF. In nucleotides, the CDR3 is TGTGCCAGCAGTTACTCTACAGGGAGAGGGTATGGCTACACCTTC.